The present TCR beta chain was sequenced within a study of vaccination and CD4 T cells after COVID-19. An Oncomine TCR Beta short-read assay was used to sequence the DNA from cultured CD4+ T cells. TCRdb redid the calling of the PCR reads with MiXCR, one entry per CDR3 protein. The sample includes thousands of distinct CDR3 sequences, 15% to 20% of them seen just once. By share of the sample, this clonotype is medium-sized. Antigen specificity is unknown. The germline V and J ends were trimmed by 4 bases and 14 bases, with 11 bases remaining between them. The length of the CDR3 is 10 residues. Germline V gene data show CDR1 as MNHEY and CDR2 as SVGAGI. Treatment noted: roughly ten-day PBMC culture with coronavirus spike peptide pools or control peptides (ViraFEST assay).

The rearrangement joins TRBV6-5 to TRBJ1-2; possible D gene TRBD1, 5 bases. Sample: CD4+ T cells from blood, cultured in vitro. The TCR originated in a human donor who had recovered from COVID-19. The CDR3 coding sequence is TGTGCCAGCAGTTGGGACGGTGTTACCTTC. The encoded protein is CASSWDGVTF.